The rows below give T cell receptor beta chains drawn from one sample of a study of blood T cell repertoires in COVID-19. Sequenced by immunoSEQ multiplex PCR; TCRdb stores in-frame clones only, minus some. Among hundreds of thousands of clones listed, about 85% were seen once. The specimen sequenced was PBMCs or T cells enriched from blood (not recorded which). Receptors were obtained from a woman in her thirties with acute COVID-19. The CDR3 runs from the conserved cysteine through the conserved F or W. A D gene is named only where the DNA matches it firmly. Clone size appears in some rows only: once, few, many, or a class for an expanded clone.

j_call | clone_size | d_call | v_call | cdr3_nt | cdr3_aa
TRBJ1-2 | NA | TRBD1 | TRBV28 | TGTGCCAGCAGTTCCACCGCCCCCAGGGACAGGGTCTATGGCTACACCTTC | CASSSTAPRDRVYGYTF
TRBJ2-7 | few | NA | TRBV7-2 | TGTGCCAGCAGCTTACGTACGGTATCCTACGAGCAGTACTTC | CASSLRTVSYEQYF
TRBJ2-7 | NA | NA | TRBV19 | TGTGCCAGTAGTATCGGTACCACGGGGGGCTTTGGCGAGCAGTACTTC | CASSIGTTGGFGEQYF
TRBJ1-2 | NA | NA | TRBV27 | TGTGCCAGCACCCCACAGGGAAGCTATGGCTACACCTTC | CASTPQGSYGYTF
TRBJ2-1 | NA | NA | TRBV29-1 | TGCAGCGCTGGGACACTACCGAACAAGGGCACGCAGTTCTTC | CSAGTLPNKGTQFF
TRBJ2-3 | NA | NA | TRBV7-8 | TGTGCCAGCAGCTCGCGTCCACAGACCACAGATACGCAGTATTTT | CASSSRPQTTDTQYF
TRBJ2-7 | NA | NA | TRBV28 | TGTGCCAGCAGTTTATCGGCAGGGTCTACCTACGAGCAGTACTTC | CASSLSAGSTYEQYF
TRBJ1-3 | NA | NA | TRBV10-3 | TGTGCCATCAGTGATTTCGGGGGGAGCTCTGGAAACACCATATATTTT | CAISDFGGSSGNTIYF
TRBJ1-5 | NA | TRBD1 | TRBV12-3/TRBV12-4 | TGTGCCAGCAGGGAGGGGGCTAAGCAGCCCCAGCATTTT | CASREGAKQPQHF
TRBJ2-5 | few | TRBD2 | TRBV7-8 | TGTGCCAGCAGCTTTGCTAGCGGGGGGGATGGCCAGTACTTC | CASSFASGGDGQYF
TRBJ2-2 | once | NA | TRBV20-1 | TGCAGTGCTATTGACCGGGACTCGAACACCGGGGAGCTGTTTTTT | CSAIDRDSNTGELFF
TRBJ2-7 | NA | TRBD2 | TRBV6-6 | TGTGCCAGCAGTCAAGCGGGAGCAGGGGACGAGCAGTACTTC | CASSQAGAGDEQYF
TRBJ2-2 | NA | TRBD2 | TRBV6-2/TRBV6-3 | TGTGCCAGCAGTTACACGGGAGGGATGTACACCGGGGAGCTGTTTTTT | CASSYTGGMYTGELFF
TRBJ1-2 | NA | TRBD1 | TRBV19 | TGTGCCAGTAGTGCCGGGACAGGGGGCTATGGCTACACCTTC | CASSAGTGGYGYTF
TRBJ1-1 | NA | NA | TRBV12-3/TRBV12-4 | TGTGCCAGCAGTTTCTCGGGGAGCACTGAAGCTTTCTTT | CASSFSGSTEAFF
TRBJ1-2 | NA | NA | TRBV3-1/TRBV3-2 | TGTGCCAGCAGCCAAGCCAAGGGGTATTATGGCTACACCTTC | CASSQAKGYYGYTF
TRBJ2-7 | NA | TRBD1 | TRBV29-1 | TGCAGCGTCGTAATACAGGGGGCTGACTACGAGCAGTACTTC | CSVVIQGADYEQYF
TRBJ1-1 | few | NA | TRBV12-3/TRBV12-4 | TGTGCCAGCACCCGACTTCGGGACACTGAAGCTTTCTTT | CASTRLRDTEAFF
TRBJ1-2 | NA | NA | TRBV29-1 | TGCAGCGTTCGGACAGACTATGGCTACACCTTC | CSVRTDYGYTF
TRBJ1-1 | NA | NA | TRBV12-3/TRBV12-4 | TGTGCCAGCAGCCGGGAGGAGAACACTGAAGCTTTCTTT | CASSREENTEAFF
TRBJ1-5 | NA | NA | TRBV7-5 | TGTGCCAGAAGCCCCATCCACGGGCGGGATAGCAATCAGCCCCAGCATTTT | CARSPIHGRDSNQPQHF
TRBJ1-1 | NA | NA | TRBV6-5 | TGTGCCAGCAGTCCCCGCGGGGGCGGGCACACTGAAGCTTTCTTT | CASSPRGGGHTEAFF